This T cell receptor beta chain derives from a study of CD8 T cells in Susac syndrome. V lost 5 bases, J lost 2 bases, and 9 bases lay in between. Per germline, CDR1 SEHNR and CDR2 FQNEAQ (reference sequence). The CDR3 consists of 13 residues. The authors reverse transcribed roughly 0.5 to 1 ug RNA with random hexamers. TCRdb processed the immunoSEQ multiplex PCR reads anew with MiXCR; each CDR3 protein has one entry. In the table there are some 300,000 distinct CDR3 sequences, over 75% of which are singletons. The clonotype comes from a human donor with multiple sclerosis. The chain combines TRBV7-9 with TRBJ1-2; TRBD1 is a possible D gene (6 bases). The sample taken for sequencing was CD8+ T cells from PBMCs. The CDR3 sequence is CASSQGNNYGYTF. The CDR3 bases are TGTGCCAGCAGCCAGGGGAACAACTATGGCTACACCTTC. The complete variable domain, with remaining parts taken from reference TRBV7-9 and TRBJ1-2, reads DTGVSQNPRHKITKRGQNVTFRCDPISEHNRLYWYRQTLGQGPEFLTYFQNEAQLEKSRLLSDRFSAERPKGSFSTLEIQRTEQGDSAMYLCASSQGNNYGYTFGSGTRLTVV.